These T cell receptor beta chains were read from a single sample in a study of cytomegalovirus exposure and HLA in healthy donors. TCRdb keeps only in-frame clones here, not all; method: immunoSEQ multiplex PCR. Of 15,000 to 20,000 clones in the sample, roughly 75% were seen once. Sequenced sample: PBMCs. The receptors were gathered from a man younger than 35 in good health and CMV-seronegative. The CDR3 runs from the conserved cysteine through the conserved F or W. D genes are given only for firm matches. Not every row has a clone size; where given, it reads once, few, many or a size class.

size	V	D	J	DNA	CDR3
NA	TRBV30	NA	TRBJ2-4	TGTGCCTGGAGTGTAACGCAGGGGCCTTTAGCCAAAAACATTCAGTACTTC	CAWSVTQGPLAKNIQYF
NA	TRBV10-1	TRBD1	TRBJ1-5	TGCGCCAGCAGTGCCCGGGACAGGGAGGAACGAAATCAGCCCCAGCATTTT	CASSARDREERNQPQHF
NA	TRBV5-1	NA	TRBJ1-1	TGCGCCAGCAGTGCTAAACCTAACACTGAAGCTTTCTTT	CASSAKPNTEAFF
NA	TRBV11-2	TRBD1	TRBJ1-5	TGTGCCAGCAGCAGGACAGGGAATCAGCCCCAGCATTTT	CASSRTGNQPQHF
NA	TRBV2	NA	TRBJ2-1	TGTGCCAGCAGCACTAGGGCTGAGCAGTTCTTC	CASSTRAEQFF
NA	TRBV6-5	TRBD1	TRBJ2-2	TGTGCCAGCTCGGGGCAGGGGGCAACCGGGGAGCTGTTTTTT	CASSGQGATGELFF
NA	TRBV25-1	TRBD1	TRBJ2-5	TGTGCCAGCAGTAATAGCGATCACAGGGGCAAAGAGACCCAGTACTTC	CASSNSDHRGKETQYF
few	TRBV30	NA	TRBJ2-1	TGTGCCTGGAGTGTATTTAGTAGCTCCTACAATGAGCAGTTCTTC	CAWSVFSSSYNEQFF
few	TRBV30	NA	TRBJ2-3	TGTGCCTGGTCACAGGGCACAGATACGCAGTATTTT	CAWSQGTDTQYF
NA	TRBV30	TRBD1	TRBJ2-3	TGTGCCTGGAGTCTCCGGGACAGGAGTACGACAGATACGCAGTATTTT	CAWSLRDRSTTDTQYF
NA	TRBV29-1	NA	TRBJ2-3	TGCAGCGTTGGGGCGCTACTCACAGATACGCAGTATTTT	CSVGALLTDTQYF
NA	TRBV19	NA	TRBJ1-5	TGTGCCAGTAGTATATGGGCAGAGTATCAGCCCCAGCATTTT	CASSIWAEYQPQHF
NA	TRBV29-1	NA	TRBJ1-1	TGCAGCGTTGCCCTCGGTCGGGTTGTCGCTTTCTTT	CSVALGRVVAFF
few	TRBV15	TRBD1	TRBJ2-1	TGTGCCACCAGCAGGGGACAGTACAATGAGCAGTTCTTC	CATSRGQYNEQFF
NA	TRBV5-1	TRBD1	TRBJ1-1	TGCGCCAGCAGCCCTTTCTCGGGGACAGGGGAAGCTTTCTTT	CASSPFSGTGEAFF
NA	TRBV30	TRBD1	TRBJ1-6	TGTGCCTTCCAACAGGGGAAAAGTGTCCACTTT	CAFQQGKSVHF
NA	TRBV30	TRBD1	TRBJ1-4	TGTGCCTGGAGTGATCTAGACAGGGAAGGGAGGGAAAAACTGTTTTTT	CAWSDLDREGREKLFF
few	TRBV4-3	NA	TRBJ1-6	TGCGCCAGCAGCCAAGAATCGGGGAGAAATTCACCCCTCCACTTT	CASSQESGRNSPLHF